This record looks at one T cell receptor beta chain sequence and its context. TCRdb reprocessed the RT-PCR reads with MiXCR, giving one entry per CDR3 protein. The sample consists of over 150,000 distinct CDR3 sequences, 35% to 50% of them appearing once. Trimming took 0 bases from V and 8 from J, leaving 13 bases between them. The CDR3 is 14 residues long. Germline-derived CDR1 and CDR2 are MGHRA and YSYEKL. This specimen belongs to a study of patients and donors after allogeneic stem cell transplantation. The clonotype was recovered from a human donor who was either an allogeneic HSCT recipient or a stem cell or donor lymphocyte infusion donor (not recorded which). It is not recorded whose cells these are; they may come from a transplant donor. Sequenced material: blood, either unsorted or a sorted T cell fraction (not recorded which). The V call is TRBV4-1, the J call TRBJ1-1, with D perhaps matching TRBD1 (5 bases). The DNA of the CDR3 is TGCGCCAGCAGCCAAGATAGGAGGGGCAGGGAAGCTTTCTTT. This codes for CASSQDRRGREAFF.